What follows describes a single T cell receptor (beta chain). This entry belongs to a study of T-cell reconstitution after alpha-beta-depleted transplantation in children. The CDR3 contains 15 residues. Germline lookup yields CDR1 LGHDT and CDR2 YNNKEL (reference sequence). Germline trimming cut 4 bases from V and 4 bases from J; bases unmatched to any gene: 7. Unique molecular identifiers were used to barcode this TCRbeta library. One entry per CDR3 protein results from TCRdb running MiXCR on the PCR reads. The table shows 7,000 to 9,500 distinct CDR3 sequences, with under 20% occurring only once. Sequences were derived from PBMCs, mostly from graft donor cells, sampled 60 days after TCRalphabeta/CD19-depleted stem cell transplant. The chain combines TRBV3-1 with TRBJ2-5; 9 nucleotides align to TRBD2. The clonotype comes from a girl less than two years old who had a stem cell transplant for combined immunodeficiency, so the T cells may come from the graft donor. The CDR3 nucleotides read TGTGCCAGCAGCCGGGACCCACTAGCGGGAGAGACCCAGTACTTC. This codes for CASSRDPLAGETQYF.